Listed below are T cell receptor beta chains from one sample, sequenced in a study of T-cell reconstitution after alpha-beta-depleted transplantation in children. TCRdb ran MiXCR on the PCR reads and lists one entry per CDR3 protein. The sample holds 400,000 to 550,000 distinct CDR3 sequences, 10% to 13% seen once. The sample consisted of PBMCs, taken before TCRalphabeta/CD19-depleted stem cell transplant. The source is a child aged 2-15 years with inherited bone marrow failure, due to receive a stem cell transplant. Each CDR3 is given with its conserved first and last residue. The D gene is left open where the match is weak. Clone size is shown for a subset of rows, as once, few, many or a class of expanded clone.

V gene	J gene	CDR3 length	clone size	D gene	CDR3 protein	CDR3 DNA
TRBV20-1	TRBJ1-4	15	.	.	CSARDVGGANEKLFF	TGCAGTGCTAGAGATGTCGGGGGGGCTAATGAAAAACTGTTTTTT
TRBV28	TRBJ2-7	15	.	.	CASSLWSRDLYEQYF	TGTGCCAGCAGTTTATGGTCCCGGGACTTATACGAGCAGTACTTC
TRBV20-1	TRBJ2-1	17	.	TRBD2	CCVKRGASGATGNEQFF	TGCTGTGTGAAGAGAGGGGCTAGCGGAGCGACGGGCAATGAGCAGTTCTTC
TRBV7-9	TRBJ1-1	14	many	.	CASSSRRKNTEAFF	TGTGCCAGCAGCTCCAGACGGAAGAACACTGAAGCTTTCTTT
TRBV29-1	TRBJ2-3	13	many	.	CSVRLGVADTQYF	TGCAGCGTCCGACTAGGTGTAGCAGATACGCAGTATTTT
TRBV20-1	TRBJ1-2	12	.	.	CSASRRTYGCTF	TGCAGTGCTAGTAGAAGGACATATGGCTGCACCTTC
TRBV29-1	TRBJ2-2	11	few	.	CSVIDTGELFF	TGCAGCGTTATTGACACCGGGGAGCTGTTTTTT
TRBV9	TRBJ2-1	13	many	.	CASSPPLYNEQFF	TGTGCCAGCAGCCCCCCACTCTACAATGAGCAGTTCTTC
TRBV29-1	TRBJ2-7	12	many	.	CSVEQGSTEQYF	TGCAGCGTTGAACAGGGATCTACGGAGCAGTACTTC
TRBV6-5	TRBJ2-1	13	.	.	CASSYSPANEQFF	TGTGCCAGCAGTTACTCTCCCGCGAATGAGCAGTTCTTC
TRBV7-9	TRBJ2-7	16	.	.	CASSFTLGTLSYEQYF	TGTGCCAGCAGCTTCACTCTAGGGACACTCTCCTACGAGCAGTACTTC
TRBV5-6	TRBJ2-3	16	few	TRBD1	CASSLLDRENTDTQYF	TGTGCCAGCAGCTTGTTGGACAGGGAGAACACAGATACGCAGTATTTT
TRBV30	TRBJ2-1	14	few	.	CAWSVHRYDNEQFF	TGTGCCTGGAGTGTCCACAGGTACGACAATGAGCAGTTCTTC
TRBV20-1	TRBJ2-7	12	few	.	CSAPSTGYEQYF	TGCAGTGCTCCTAGTACTGGCTACGAGCAGTACTTC
TRBV5-6	TRBJ1-5	18	many	.	CASSATGTSSHRNQPQHF	TGTGCCAGCAGCGCAACCGGGACCTCCTCACATCGAAATCAGCCCCAGCATTTT
TRBV5-1	TRBJ2-2	12	many	.	CASSLAGGELFF	TGCGCCAGCAGCTTGGCGGGCGGGGAGCTGTTTTTT
TRBV7-6	TRBJ2-1	15	many	.	CASSLEGEGTYEQFF	TGTGCCAGCAGCTTAGAGGGGGAGGGTACCTATGAGCAGTTCTTC
TRBV13	TRBJ2-7	13	many	.	CASRSPLRGEQYF	TGTGCCAGCAGAAGTCCCCTACGAGGCGAGCAGTACTTC
TRBV19	TRBJ2-1	16	.	.	CASSIGARSYRDEQFF	TGTGCCAGTAGTATAGGGGCCCGCAGTTACAGGGATGAGCAGTTCTTC
TRBV12-3/TRBV12-4	TRBJ1-1	13	.	TRBD1	CASSEDRQPEAFF	TGTGCCAGCAGTGAGGACAGGCAGCCTGAAGCTTTCTTT
TRBV4-3	TRBJ2-1	16	many	.	CASSQGTTVSYNEQFF	TGCGCCAGCAGCCAAGGGACTACTGTCTCCTACAATGAGCAGTTCTTC
TRBV20-1	TRBJ1-1	13	few	TRBD1	CSAPDRGNTEAFF	TGCAGTGCCCCAGACAGGGGTAACACTGAAGCTTTCTTT
TRBV6-2/TRBV6-3	TRBJ2-5	15	many	TRBD2	CASSRLAEHQETQYF	TGTGCCAGCAGTCGACTAGCGGAGCACCAAGAGACCCAGTACTTC
TRBV12-3/TRBV12-4	TRBJ2-3	14	many	.	CASSLRRLTDTQYF	TGTGCCAGCAGTTTACGGCGGCTCACAGATACGCAGTATTTT
TRBV27	TRBJ1-1	16	many	.	CASSLSAGEGNTEAFF	TGTGCCAGCAGTTTATCTGCGGGGGAGGGTAACACTGAAGCTTTCTTT
TRBV7-6	TRBJ2-7	13	many	.	CASSLGGLDEQYF	TGTGCCAGCAGCTTAGGGGGGTTGGACGAGCAGTACTTC
TRBV4-3	TRBJ2-3	14	few	.	CASSQDPGSNTQYF	TGCGCCAGCAGCCAAGACCCAGGGTCAAATACGCAGTATTTT
TRBV25-1	TRBJ2-7	16	many	TRBD2	CASSELRAGGTVEQYF	TGTGCCAGCAGTGAATTACGCGCGGGAGGGACCGTCGAGCAGTACTTC
TRBV19	TRBJ1-2	13	.	.	CASSSGTLYGYTF	TGTGCCAGTAGTTCCGGGACTCTTTATGGCTACACCTTC
TRBV7-9	TRBJ2-1	17	many	TRBD2	CASSLSGLAGNYNEQFF	TGTGCCAGCAGCTTATCTGGACTAGCGGGTAACTACAATGAGCAGTTCTTC
TRBV11-3	TRBJ2-5	13	many	.	CASSTRGGETQYF	TGTGCCAGCAGCACCCGCGGGGGCGAGACCCAGTACTTC
TRBV18	TRBJ2-7	14	few	.	CASSPLPIVYEQYF	TGTGCCAGCTCACCACTCCCTATAGTCTACGAGCAGTACTTC
TRBV28	TRBJ2-2	14	.	TRBD2	CASRAGVRTGELFF	TGTGCCAGCAGGGCGGGAGTTCGCACCGGGGAGCTGTTTTTT
TRBV5-1	TRBJ2-3	13	many	TRBD1	CASSAGQVDTQYF	TGCGCCAGCAGCGCGGGACAGGTAGATACGCAGTATTTT
TRBV5-1	TRBJ2-1	15	many	TRBD2	CASSFLAGGPNEQFF	TGCGCCAGCAGCTTTTTAGCGGGAGGGCCGAATGAGCAGTTCTTC
TRBV15	TRBJ2-2	14	.	.	CATRGYPNTGELFF	TGTGCCACCAGAGGCTACCCGAACACCGGGGAGCTGTTTTTT
TRBV14	TRBJ1-4	17	many	TRBD1	CASSLRDSRFLNEKLFF	TGTGCCAGCAGCCTCCGGGACAGTCGCTTCCTGAATGAAAAACTGTTTTTT
TRBV5-1	TRBJ2-7	15	.	.	CASSQGTGISYEQYF	TGCGCCAGCAGCCAAGGGACGGGGATCTCCTACGAGCAGTACTTC
TRBV20-1	TRBJ2-7	13	.	.	CSAITTESYEQYF	TGCAGTGCTATCACGACGGAATCCTACGAGCAGTACTTC
TRBV7-9	TRBJ2-7	13	many	.	CASSLGGAGEQYF	TGTGCCAGCAGCTTAGGTGGGGCCGGGGAGCAGTACTTC
TRBV6-5	TRBJ2-5	19	many	.	CASSLLDREGEHPQETQYF	TGTGCCAGCAGTTTGCTGGACAGGGAGGGTGAGCACCCCCAAGAGACCCAGTACTTC
TRBV7-9	TRBJ2-1	16	many	TRBD1	CASSLGLTGSRNEQFF	TGTGCCAGCAGCTTAGGCCTGACAGGGTCCAGGAATGAGCAGTTCTTC
TRBV4-3	TRBJ2-7	14	few	.	CASSQDSRRYEQYF	TGCGCCAGCAGCCAAGATTCTAGGCGGTACGAGCAGTACTTC
TRBV10-2	TRBJ1-2	14	many	.	CASSEGRVVVGYTF	TGCGCCAGCAGTGAGGGTAGGGTCGTGGTCGGCTACACCTTC
TRBV5-1	TRBJ2-5	17	.	TRBD2	CASSLGLAGLRMETQYF	TGCGCCAGCAGCTTAGGTTTAGCGGGACTTAGGATGGAGACCCAGTACTTC
TRBV6-2/TRBV6-3	TRBJ1-2	15	.	.	CASSYSLGRTYGYTF	TGTGCCAGCAGTTACTCTTTAGGGCGCACCTATGGCTACACCTTC
TRBV12-3/TRBV12-4	TRBJ1-2	13	.	.	CASSPLMDYGYTF	TGTGCCAGCAGTCCTCTCATGGACTATGGCTACACCTTC
TRBV4-3	TRBJ2-3	16	.	.	CASSRAAGFSTDTQYF	TGCGCCAGCAGCCGGGCGGCGGGGTTTAGCACAGATACGCAGTATTTT
TRBV9	TRBJ1-3	15	many	TRBD1	CASSAGTGVGNTIYF	TGTGCCAGCAGCGCCGGGACAGGGGTTGGAAACACCATATATTTT
TRBV19	TRBJ1-1	14	many	.	CSSSPDGLNTEAFF	TGTTCCAGTAGCCCTGACGGACTGAACACTGAAGCTTTCTTT
TRBV15	TRBJ1-1	15	many	.	CATSRDGRAGTEAFF	TGTGCCACCAGCAGAGATGGCAGGGCAGGGACTGAAGCTTTCTTT
TRBV27	TRBJ1-5	15	few	.	CASSPTGHLNQPQHF	TGTGCCAGCAGCCCCACTGGACACCTGAATCAGCCCCAGCATTTT
TRBV20-1	TRBJ2-1	16	.	.	CSAREYASSSYNEQFF	TGCAGTGCTAGAGAGTACGCTAGCTCCAGCTACAATGAGCAGTTCTTC
TRBV9	TRBJ2-5	16	.	.	CASSGRVGNIIETQYF	TGTGCCAGCAGCGGTAGGGTCGGAAACATTATAGAGACCCAGTACTTC
TRBV5-1	TRBJ2-5	14	.	.	CASSFEGVVETQYF	TGCGCCAGCAGCTTTGAGGGAGTAGTGGAGACCCAGTACTTC
TRBV3-1	TRBJ2-3	13	many	.	CASSQRQTDTQYF	TGTGCCAGCAGCCAACGGCAGACAGATACGCAGTATTTT